The 25 T cell receptor beta chains listed next were all sequenced from one sample in a study of identical twins. TCRdb reprocessed the 5' RACE reads via MiXCR and lists one record per CDR3 protein. The sample contains about 700,000 distinct CDR3 sequences, roughly 6% of which appear only once. Sequencing used naive T cells sorted from blood. These receptors all stem from a man younger than 35 in good health.

The chain carries TRBV5-1 and TRBJ2-1; no firm D call. Germline values: CDR1 SGHRS, CDR2 YFSETQ. The CDR3 is 13 residues long. The V end was cut by 1 base, the J end by 5 bases, with 7 bases between. The CDR3 DNA reads as TGCGCCAGCAGCTTGATTCCAGACAATGAGCAGTTCTTC. This translates into CASSLIPDNEQFF. The full variable domain, its missing parts supplied by reference TRBV5-1 and TRBJ2-1, is KAGVTQTPRYLIKTRGQQVTLSCSPISGHRSVSWYQQTPGQGLQFLFEYFSETQRNKGNFPGRFSGRQFSNSRSEMNVSTLELGDSALYLCASSLIPDNEQFFGPGTRLTVL.

There are many counts of this clonotype. The CDR3 DNA reads as TGTGCCAGCAGTTTATTCTCAAGGCAGTCGAATGAGCAGTTCTTC. This translates into CASSLFSRQSNEQFF. This chain connects TRBV12-3 or TRBV12-4 to TRBJ2-1; no definite D call. Trimming shortened V by 2 bases and J by 7 bases, and 15 bases separated the two germline ends. The CDR3 is made up of 15 amino acids.

This clonotype was seen a few times. The chain links TRBV4-1 to TRBJ2-7, with 11 bases matching TRBD2. The V segment lost 2 bases and the J segment 1 base; nucleotides outside the gene matches: 4. The CDR3 spans 16 residues. CDR1 and CDR2 (germline): MGHRA, YSYEKL. The CDR3 protein is CASSQTRLAGSYEQYV. DNA of the CDR3: TGCGCCAGCAGCCAAACCAGACTAGCGGGATCCTACGAGCAGTACGTC.

This clonotype occurred a few times. The J gene is TRBJ2-2, the V gene TRBV20-1; D might be TRBD1 or TRBD2, each matching 7 bases. Germline V gives CDR1 DFQATT, CDR2 SNEGSKA (reference sequence). The CDR3 runs 16 residues. V lost 3 bases and J lost 4, with 18 bases in between. The CDR3, as DNA: TGCAGTGCTAGGAGGGGGGGACAGACCGGCACCGGGGAGCTGTTTTTT. This codes for CSARRGGQTGTGELFF.

In its sample, this clonotype was seen many times. The V and J genes are TRBV29-1 and TRBJ1-1, with TRBD1 identical over 7 bases. CDR1 SQVTM and CDR2 ANQGSEA come from the germline V gene. V gave up 6 bases and J gave up 6 bases; unmatched junction bases: 13. This CDR3 has 14 residues. This CDR3 reads CSVERGPIGPEAFF. The CDR3 bases are TGCAGCGTCGAAAGGGGGCCCATTGGCCCTGAAGCTTTCTTT.

This clonotype was detected ten times or more. CDR3 protein: CASSQNQGETQYF. CDR3 nucleotide sequence: TGTGCCAGCAGCCAAAATCAGGGGGAGACCCAGTACTTC. The V call is TRBV4-2, the J call TRBJ2-5, with a possible D match to TRBD1 (6 bases). The CDR3 runs 13 residues. Germline V gene lookup returns CDR1 LGHNA and CDR2 YNFKEQ. Deletions cut 2 bases from V and 5 bases from J, with 9 bases between.

In this sample, this clonotype turned up many times. The chain carries TRBV12-3 or TRBV12-4 and TRBJ1-1, with D tentatively TRBD1 (6 bases). Trimming took 6 bases from V and 7 from J, leaving 12 bases between them. The length of the CDR3 is 12 residues. DNA of the CDR3: TGTGCCAGCAGCTACGGACAGTATGAAGCTTTCTTT. Residues: CASSYGQYEAFF.

This clonotype came up many times. This chain links TRBV20-1 with TRBJ1-1; D not resolved. The CDR3 is 16 residues long. Between the trimmed V and J ends, which lost 2 bases and 7 bases, there was a span of 23 bases. CDR1 and CDR2 (germline): DFQATT, SNEGSKA (reference sequence). CDR3 nucleotides: TGCAGTGCTAGAAACCGTGGACTTAACGGGCGTGTTGAAGCTTTCTTT. Protein: CSARNRGLNGRVEAFF.

This clonotype was observed many times. The chain links TRBV4-3 to TRBJ2-5; the D gene is possibly TRBD2 (6 bases). Germline V CDR1 and CDR2: LGHNA, YSLEER. CDR3 length: 15 residues. Trimming cost V 0 bases and J 3 bases, with 11 bases left between them. CDR3 protein: CASSQDEIAEETQYF. Here the CDR3 DNA reads TGCGCCAGCAGCCAAGACGAAATAGCGGAAGAGACCCAGTACTTC.

The table lists this clonotype with many counts. The chain recombines TRBV12-3 or TRBV12-4 with TRBJ1-2, with 8 bases aligning to TRBD1. The junction had 9 bases not matched to a gene; V was cut back by 5 bases and J by 4 bases. The CDR3 consists of 15 residues. CDR3 in DNA: TGTGCCAGCAGTCCTACAGGGGGTTTGGGCTATGGCTACACCTTC. It encodes CASSPTGGLGYGYTF.

The V and J genes are TRBV5-1 and TRBJ2-1, with 10 bases that match TRBD1. There are 15 residues in the CDR3. Per germline, CDR1 SGHRS and CDR2 YFSETQ. The trim removed 3 bases at V and 6 bases at J, leaving 6 bases unmatched. CDR3 DNA sequence: TGCGCCAGCAGCTCCGGGACAGGGGCGTTCAATGAGCAGTTCTTC. Amino acid sequence: CASSSGTGAFNEQFF.

This clonotype was seen at least ten times. The chain recombines TRBV2 with TRBJ2-1; D is ambiguous. The germline V and J ends were trimmed by 4 bases and 8 bases, with 6 bases remaining between them. Germline-derived CDR1 and CDR2 are SNHLY and FYNNEI. This CDR3 spans 11 amino acids. Here the CDR3 reads CASSVRHEQFF. The DNA for the CDR3 is TGTGCCAGCAGTGTCAGGCATGAGCAGTTCTTC. Based on the CDR3 plus reference TRBV2 and TRBJ2-1, the full variable domain is EPEVTQTPSHQVTQMGQEVILRCVPISNHLYFYWYRQILGQKVEFLVSFYNNEISEKSEIFDDQFSVERPDGSNFTLKIRSTKLEDSAMYFCASSVRHEQFFGPGTRLTVL.

This clonotype came up a few times. The chain is built from TRBV12-3 or TRBV12-4 and TRBJ2-4; no reliable D call. This CDR3 is built from 15 residues. V dropped 1 base and J dropped 8 bases, with 15 bases sitting between them. CDR3 sequence: CASSLGAVGWHIQYF. The DNA for the CDR3 is TGTGCCAGCAGTTTAGGGGCAGTGGGGTGGCACATTCAGTACTTC.

This clonotype was recorded at least ten times. This sequence joins TRBV4-3 and TRBJ2-3; D is unresolved. CDR3 length: 15 amino acids. Germline V gene lookup returns CDR1 LGHNA and CDR2 YSLEER. The ends were cut back, 0 bases at V and 2 bases at J, with 9 bases in the middle. The chain's CDR3 is CASSQDLRATDTQYF. The CDR3 region has the DNA TGCGCCAGCAGCCAAGATCTGCGTGCCACAGATACGCAGTATTTT.

This clonotype was recorded at least ten times. This chain joins TRBV28 and TRBJ2-1; 8 bases fit TRBD2. The V gene's germline CDR1 is MDHEN and CDR2 SYDVKM. The CDR3 length is 16 residues. The V and J ends lost 5 bases and 7 bases, in that order; junction bases with no gene match: 13. The CDR3 nucleotides read TGTGCCAGCAGTGCGTTCGCGGGAGGTGTAAAGAATGAGCAGTTCTTC. Amino acid sequence: CASSAFAGGVKNEQFF.

This clonotype appeared many times. The rearrangement links TRBV4-2 to TRBJ2-7; tentative D call: TRBD1 (5 bases). CDR3 size: 17 residues. V was trimmed by 2 bases and J by 5 bases, leaving 22 bases between them. CDR1 and CDR2 (germline): LGHNA, YNFKEQ. CDR3 residues: CASSQPTDISPSHEQYF. In DNA, the CDR3 is TGTGCCAGCAGCCAACCCACGGACATCTCCCCATCGCACGAGCAGTACTTC.

This clonotype was seen at least ten times. This sequence joins TRBV20-1 and TRBJ2-1; 8 nucleotides align to TRBD2. V lost 3 bases to trimming and J lost 8 bases; unmatched junction nucleotides: 6. This CDR3 spans 13 amino acids. Per the germline V gene, CDR1 is DFQATT and CDR2 is SNEGSKA (reference sequence). CDR3 bases: TGCAGTGCTAGGAGCGGGAGTGGCTATGAGCAGTTCTTC. This sequence encodes CSARSGSGYEQFF.

This clonotype was seen a handful of times. V usage is TRBV7-9 and J usage is TRBJ2-1; TRBD2 matches at 8 bases. The CDR3 covers 17 residues. Losses at the gene ends were 1 base for V and 8 bases for J; bases not matched to a gene: 13. The germline gives CDR1 SEHNR, CDR2 FQNEAQ (reference sequence). CDR3: CASSLEFSLAGRDEQFF. In DNA form, the CDR3 reads TGTGCCAGCAGCTTAGAGTTTTCGTTAGCGGGAAGGGATGAGCAGTTCTTC.

A few counts support this clonotype. The junction departs from the called germline gene at one end, perhaps through a read error. The chain joins TRBV5-1 to TRBJ1-6; tentatively, D is TRBD1 (6 bases). This CDR3 contains 15 residues. The germline CDR1 and CDR2 sequences are SGHRS and YFSETQ. CDR3 nucleotides: TGCGCCAGCACCTTGACGACAGGCGATAATTCACCCCTCCACTTT. Translation: CASTLTTGDNSPLHF.

This clonotype was detected ten times or more. This chain joins TRBV5-1 and TRBJ2-3, with TRBD2 as a possible D gene (6 bases). From germline, CDR1 is SGHRS and CDR2 YFSETQ. Trimming cost V 3 bases and J 4 bases, with 18 bases left between them. The CDR3 has 16 residues. CDR3 DNA sequence: TGCGCCAGCAGCTACCGGTTGGCGGGGTTCGCAGATACGCAGTATTTT. Its protein is CASSYRLAGFADTQYF. Drawing the rest from reference TRBV5-1 and TRBJ2-3, the complete variable domain is KAGVTQTPRYLIKTRGQQVTLSCSPISGHRSVSWYQQTPGQGLQFLFEYFSETQRNKGNFPGRFSGRQFSNSRSEMNVSTLELGDSALYLCASSYRLAGFADTQYFGPGTRLTVL.

This clonotype turned up a few times. The rearrangement links TRBV12-3 or TRBV12-4 to TRBJ2-1; weak D call: TRBD2 (6 bases). V dropped 2 bases and J dropped 8 bases, with 16 bases sitting between them. The CDR3 runs 15 residues. CDR3 in amino acids: CASSLLAEGGDEQFF. CDR3 sequence (DNA): TGTGCCAGCAGTTTACTCGCGGAGGGAGGCGATGAGCAGTTCTTC.

This clonotype occurred many times. The rearrangement uses TRBV29-1 and TRBJ2-3; 9 bases map to TRBD2. V dropped 7 bases and J dropped 1; count of bases not matched to a gene: 12. Per the germline V gene, CDR1 is SQVTM and CDR2 is ANQGSEA. The CDR3 runs to 16 residues. CDR3 amino acids: CSAGSGREGGTDTQYF. Written as DNA, the CDR3 is TGCAGCGCTGGATCTGGGCGGGAGGGAGGCACAGATACGCAGTATTTT.

At least ten counts were recorded for this clonotype. The rearrangement links TRBV27 to TRBJ2-1; tentative D call: TRBD1 (6 bases). The V end lost 7 bases, the J end lost 2 bases, and 9 bases lay between the germline ends. Looked up from germline, CDR1 is MNHEY and CDR2 is SMNVEV (reference sequence). CDR3 length: 13 residues. The CDR3 bases are TGTGCCAGCAACAGGGTCCCCTACAATGAGCAGTTCTTC. It translates to CASNRVPYNEQFF.

This rearrangement joins TRBV4-3 to TRBJ2-2; D is unresolved. CDR3 length equals 14 residues. CDR1 is LGHNA and CDR2 is YSLEER in the germline V gene. V was shortened by 2 bases and J by 1 base, with 5 bases between the two germline ends. In nucleotides, the CDR3 is TGCGCCAGCAGCCAATGGGTGAACACCGGGGAGCTGTTTTTT. It codes for CASSQWVNTGELFF.

The rearrangement joins TRBV7-7 to TRBJ2-1, with 7 bases aligning to TRBD2. V was clipped by 2 bases and J by 5 bases; unmatched bases: 9. Germline V lookup: CDR1 SSHAT, CDR2 FNYEAQ (reference sequence). This CDR3 contains 16 residues. Here the CDR3 DNA reads TGTGCCAGCAGCTTACTGTCAGCGGGAACTAACAATGAGCAGTTCTTC. The encoded protein is CASSLLSAGTNNEQFF.